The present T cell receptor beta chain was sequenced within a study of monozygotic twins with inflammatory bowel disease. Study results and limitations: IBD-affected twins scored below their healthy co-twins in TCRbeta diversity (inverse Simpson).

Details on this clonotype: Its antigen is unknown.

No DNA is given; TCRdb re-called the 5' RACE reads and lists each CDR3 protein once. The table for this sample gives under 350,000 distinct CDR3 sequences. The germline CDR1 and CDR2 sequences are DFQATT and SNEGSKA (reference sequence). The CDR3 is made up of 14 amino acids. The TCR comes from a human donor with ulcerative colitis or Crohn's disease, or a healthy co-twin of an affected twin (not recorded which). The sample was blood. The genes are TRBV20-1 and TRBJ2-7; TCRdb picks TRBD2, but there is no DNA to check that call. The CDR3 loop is CSARPSGRSYEQYF.